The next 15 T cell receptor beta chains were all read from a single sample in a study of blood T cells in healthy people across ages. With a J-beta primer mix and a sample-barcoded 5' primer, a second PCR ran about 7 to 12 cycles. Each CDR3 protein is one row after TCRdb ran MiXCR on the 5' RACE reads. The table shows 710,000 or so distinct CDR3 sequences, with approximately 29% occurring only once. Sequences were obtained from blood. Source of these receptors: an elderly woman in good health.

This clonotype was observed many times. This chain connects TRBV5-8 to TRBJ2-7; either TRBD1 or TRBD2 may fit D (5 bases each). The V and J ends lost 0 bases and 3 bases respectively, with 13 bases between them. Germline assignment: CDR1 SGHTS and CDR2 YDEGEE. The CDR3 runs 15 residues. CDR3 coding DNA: TGTGCCAGCAGCTTGGATCGTCCAGGGAGCTACGAGCAGTACTTC. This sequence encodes CASSLDRPGSYEQYF.

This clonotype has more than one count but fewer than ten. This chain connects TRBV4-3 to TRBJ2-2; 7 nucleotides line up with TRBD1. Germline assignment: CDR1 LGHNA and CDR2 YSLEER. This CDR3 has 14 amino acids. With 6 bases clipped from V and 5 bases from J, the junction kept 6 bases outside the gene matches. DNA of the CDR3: TGCGCCAGCAGTTACGACAGGGCGACCGGGGAGCTGTTTTTT. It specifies CASSYDRATGELFF.

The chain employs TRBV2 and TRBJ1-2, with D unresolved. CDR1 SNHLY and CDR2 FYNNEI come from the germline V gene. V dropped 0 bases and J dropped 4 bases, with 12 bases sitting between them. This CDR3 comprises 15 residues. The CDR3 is CASSEARRAPYGYTF. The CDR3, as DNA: TGTGCCAGCAGTGAAGCAAGAAGGGCTCCCTATGGCTACACCTTC.

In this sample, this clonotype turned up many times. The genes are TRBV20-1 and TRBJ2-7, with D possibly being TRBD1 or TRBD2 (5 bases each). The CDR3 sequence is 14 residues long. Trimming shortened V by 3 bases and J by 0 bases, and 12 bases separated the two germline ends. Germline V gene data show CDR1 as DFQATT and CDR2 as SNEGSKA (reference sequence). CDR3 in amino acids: CSASRDASSYEQYF. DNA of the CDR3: TGCAGTGCTAGCCGGGACGCCAGCTCCTACGAGCAGTACTTC.

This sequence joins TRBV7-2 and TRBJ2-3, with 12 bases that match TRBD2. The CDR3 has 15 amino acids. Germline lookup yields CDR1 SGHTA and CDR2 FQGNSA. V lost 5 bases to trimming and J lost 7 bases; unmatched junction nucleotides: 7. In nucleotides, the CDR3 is TGTGCCAGCAGCGCGAGGACTAGCGGGGTACATACGCAGTATTTT. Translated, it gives CASSARTSGVHTQYF. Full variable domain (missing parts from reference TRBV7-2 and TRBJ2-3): GAGVSQSPSNKVTEKGKDVELRCDPISGHTALYWYRQSLGQGLEFLIYFQGNSAPDKSGLPSDRFSAERTGGSVSTLTIQRTQQEDSAVYLCASSARTSGVHTQYFGPGTRLTVL.

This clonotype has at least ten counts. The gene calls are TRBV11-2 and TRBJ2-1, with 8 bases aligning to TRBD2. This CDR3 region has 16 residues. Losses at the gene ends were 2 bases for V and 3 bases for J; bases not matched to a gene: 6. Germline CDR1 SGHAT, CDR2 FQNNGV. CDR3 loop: CASSLSSGAVYNEQFF. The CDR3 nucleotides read TGTGCCAGCAGCTTAAGTAGCGGGGCGGTCTACAATGAGCAGTTCTTC.

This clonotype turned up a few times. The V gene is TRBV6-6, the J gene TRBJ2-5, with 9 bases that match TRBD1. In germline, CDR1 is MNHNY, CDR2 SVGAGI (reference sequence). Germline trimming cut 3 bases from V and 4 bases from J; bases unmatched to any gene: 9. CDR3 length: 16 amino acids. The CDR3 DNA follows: TGTGCCAGCAGTTATGGGGGACAGGGCGGCTCAGAGACCCAGTACTTC. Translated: CASSYGGQGGSETQYF.

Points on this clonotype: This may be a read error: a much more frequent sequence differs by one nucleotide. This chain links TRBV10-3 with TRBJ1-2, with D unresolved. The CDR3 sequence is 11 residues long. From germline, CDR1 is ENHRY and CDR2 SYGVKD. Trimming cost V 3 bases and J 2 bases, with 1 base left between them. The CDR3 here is CAISDNYGYTF. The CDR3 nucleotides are TGTGCCATCAGTGACAACTATGGCTACACCTTC.

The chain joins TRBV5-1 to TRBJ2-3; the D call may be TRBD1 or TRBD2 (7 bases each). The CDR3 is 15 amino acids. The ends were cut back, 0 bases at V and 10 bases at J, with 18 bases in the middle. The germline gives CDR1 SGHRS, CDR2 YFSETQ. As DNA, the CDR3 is TGCGCCAGCAGCTTGGGAGGGACTAACAGGGGCGCGCAGTATTTT. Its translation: CASSLGGTNRGAQYF.

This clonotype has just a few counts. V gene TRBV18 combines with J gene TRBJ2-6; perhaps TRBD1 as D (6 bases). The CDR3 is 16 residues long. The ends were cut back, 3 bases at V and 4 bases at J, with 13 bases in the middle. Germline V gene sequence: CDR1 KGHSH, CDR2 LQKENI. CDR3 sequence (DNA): TGTGCCAGCTCACCCCAGGCAGGGGCAGGGGCCAACGTCCTGACTTTC. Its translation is CASSPQAGAGANVLTF.

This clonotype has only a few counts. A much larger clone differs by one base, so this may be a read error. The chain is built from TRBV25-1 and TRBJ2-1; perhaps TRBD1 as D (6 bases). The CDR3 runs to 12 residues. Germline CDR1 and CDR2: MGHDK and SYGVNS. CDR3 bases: TGTGCCGGCAGTGTCACAGGGAATGAGCAGTTCTTC. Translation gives CAGSVTGNEQFF.

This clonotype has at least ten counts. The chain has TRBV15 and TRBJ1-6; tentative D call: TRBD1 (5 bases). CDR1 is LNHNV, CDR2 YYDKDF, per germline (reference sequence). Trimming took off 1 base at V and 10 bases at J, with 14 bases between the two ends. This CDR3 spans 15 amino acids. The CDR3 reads CATSRGDRGGSPLHF. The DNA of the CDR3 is TGTGCCACCAGCAGAGGGGACCGCGGGGGGTCACCCCTCCACTTT.

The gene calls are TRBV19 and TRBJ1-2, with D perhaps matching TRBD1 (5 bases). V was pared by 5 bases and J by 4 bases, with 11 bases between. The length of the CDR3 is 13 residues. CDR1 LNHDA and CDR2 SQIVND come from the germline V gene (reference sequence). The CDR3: CASSGGPSYGYTF. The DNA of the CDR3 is TGTGCCAGTAGTGGGGGACCAAGCTATGGCTACACCTTC. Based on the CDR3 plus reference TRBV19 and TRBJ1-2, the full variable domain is DGGITQSPKYLFRKEGQNVTLSCEQNLNHDAMYWYRQDPGQGLRLIYYSQIVNDFQKGDIAEGYSVSREKKESFPLTVTSAQKNPTAFYLCASSGGPSYGYTFGSGTRLTVV.

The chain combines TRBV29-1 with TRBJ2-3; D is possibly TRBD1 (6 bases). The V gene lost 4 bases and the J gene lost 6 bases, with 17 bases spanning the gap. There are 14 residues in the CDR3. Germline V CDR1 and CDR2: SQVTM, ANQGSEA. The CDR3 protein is CSVALRQARDTQYF. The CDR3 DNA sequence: TGCAGCGTTGCATTGCGACAGGCAAGGGATACGCAGTATTTT.

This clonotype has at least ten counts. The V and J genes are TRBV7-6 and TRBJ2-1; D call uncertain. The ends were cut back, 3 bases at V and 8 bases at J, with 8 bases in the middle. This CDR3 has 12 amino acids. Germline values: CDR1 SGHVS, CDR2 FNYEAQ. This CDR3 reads CASSLSSHEQFF. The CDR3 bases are TGTGCCAGCAGCTTGTCATCCCATGAGCAGTTCTTC. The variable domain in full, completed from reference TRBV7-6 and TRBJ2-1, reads GAGVSQSPRYKVTKRGQDVALRCDPISGHVSLYWYRQALGQGPEFLTYFNYEAQQDKSGLPNDRFSAERPEGSISTLTIQRTEQRDSAMYRCASSLSSHEQFFGPGTRLTVL.